Listed below are T cell receptor beta chains from one sample, sequenced in a study of T cells in localized non-small cell lung cancer. Profiled with immunoSEQ multiplex PCR; TCRdb holds only in-frame clones, not every one. The table shows tens of thousands of clones, with about 89% occurring only once. Material: peripheral blood, obtained before any cancer treatment. All receptors derive from a man aged 40-75 years with stage I lung adenocarcinoma. CDR3s include the opening cysteine and the closing phenylalanine or tryptophan. The order of the fields is D gene, clone size, V gene, J gene, CDR3 DNA, CDR3 protein. A D gene is named only where the DNA matches it firmly. A clone size is listed for some rows: how often the clone was seen (once, few, many), or a class if it is expanded.

NA	NA	TRBV7-9	TRBJ1-1	TGTGCCAGCAGCTTATACCCGTCCGGGACTGAAGCTTTCTTT	CASSLYPSGTEAFF
NA	NA	TRBV2	TRBJ2-6	TGTGCCAGCAGTGAAACCATGGGCAACGTCCTGACTTTC	CASSETMGNVLTF
TRBD1	once	TRBV28	TRBJ1-1	TGTGCCAGCAGTTCCCCCGGACAGGGAGATACTGAAGCTTTCTTT	CASSSPGQGDTEAFF
NA	NA	TRBV5-4	TRBJ1-4	TGTGCCAGCAGCTTAGCCTCAACTAATGAAAAACTGTTTTTT	CASSLASTNEKLFF
TRBD1	NA	TRBV4-1	TRBJ2-1	TGCGCCAGCAGCCAAGCGGGACAGGGGCCGTACAATGAGCAGTTCTTC	CASSQAGQGPYNEQFF
NA	NA	TRBV2	TRBJ1-1	TGTGCCAGCCTCATCAGGGTCTCCGGGGGGGCTTTCTTT	CASLIRVSGGAFF
NA	once	TRBV4-2	TRBJ2-7	TGTGCCAGCAGCCAAGGTGTCACGGACGAGCAGTACTTC	CASSQGVTDEQYF
NA	NA	TRBV27	TRBJ1-1	TGTGCCAGCAGTTTATCAGGCATTCGGAACACTGAAGCTTTCTTT	CASSLSGIRNTEAFF
TRBD1	NA	TRBV6-5	TRBJ2-7	TGTGCCAGCAGTTACTTTACAGGGGACCACGAGCAGTACTTC	CASSYFTGDHEQYF
TRBD2	NA	TRBV28	TRBJ2-1	TGTGCCAGCAGTTCCACCGGACTAGCGGGTCCTACTAGCTCCTACAATGAGCAGTTCTTC	CASSSTGLAGPTSSYNEQFF
NA	NA	TRBV30	TRBJ2-2	TGTGCCTGGAGTGTGTGGGGTACCGCCGGGGAGCTGTTTTTT	CAWSVWGTAGELFF
TRBD1	NA	TRBV4-1	TRBJ2-1	TGCGCCAGCAGCCCCGGGACAGGGGGCCCCTATGAGCAGTTCTTC	CASSPGTGGPYEQFF
TRBD2	NA	TRBV29-1	TRBJ2-2	TGCAGCGTTGGGTCGGCGGGAGTCGGCACCGGGGAGCTGTTTTTT	CSVGSAGVGTGELFF
TRBD2	NA	TRBV5-1	TRBJ2-5	TGCGCCAGCAGTTATAGCGGGAGGGATGAAGAGACCCAGTACTTC	CASSYSGRDEETQYF
NA	NA	TRBV11-2	TRBJ2-2	TGTGCCACCATGAACACCGGGGAGCTGTTTTTT	CATMNTGELFF
TRBD1	NA	TRBV2	TRBJ2-2	TGTGCCAGCAGTGAGGACAGGGCGAGGACCGGGGAGCTGTTTTTT	CASSEDRARTGELFF
NA	NA	TRBV7-3	TRBJ1-5	TGTGCCAGCAGCCGTTGGACGGATGGGGATAGCAATCAGCCCCAGCATTTT	CASSRWTDGDSNQPQHF
NA	NA	TRBV27	TRBJ2-3	TGTGCCAGCAGTTTATCCCCCAACACAGATACGCAGTATTTT	CASSLSPNTDTQYF
NA	NA	TRBV7-2	TRBJ2-3	TGTGCCAGCAGCTTAGATCGGCTCCCTGTCACAGATACGCAGTATTTT	CASSLDRLPVTDTQYF
TRBD1	few	TRBV2	TRBJ1-2	TGTGCCAGCAGGCCTAGTTTAGGACAGGACTATGGCTACACCTTC	CASRPSLGQDYGYTF
TRBD1	NA	TRBV27	TRBJ2-1	TGTGCCAGCAGTCCCGGGACAGGGGCAACCAATGAGCAGTTCTTC	CASSPGTGATNEQFF
TRBD1	NA	TRBV4-3	TRBJ2-5	TGCGCCAGCAGCCAAATGACAGGGCAAGAGACCCAGTACTTC	CASSQMTGQETQYF
NA	NA	TRBV11-3	TRBJ2-1	TGTGCCAGCAGCTTATTAGGGGGTGTTTCCTACAATGAGCAGTTCTTC	CASSLLGGVSYNEQFF
TRBD2	NA	TRBV9	TRBJ2-1	TGTGCCAGCAGCGTAGGGGGGGGACTAGCGGGACCTGAGCAGTTCTTC	CASSVGGGLAGPEQFF
NA	once	TRBV28	TRBJ1-5	TGTGCCAGCAGTTTTAGAGGTAATAGCAATCAGCCCCAGCATTTT	CASSFRGNSNQPQHF
NA	NA	TRBV10-1	TRBJ2-1	TGCGCCAGCAGTTCGGGGAATGAGCAGTTCTTC	CASSSGNEQFF
NA	NA	TRBV27	TRBJ1-2	TGTGCCAGCAGGTACTTGGCGGGACCGGCATATGGCTACACCTTC	CASRYLAGPAYGYTF
NA	NA	TRBV30	TRBJ2-2	TGTGCCTGGAGTGTACTTGCCCGCGCCGGGGAGCTGTTTTTT	CAWSVLARAGELFF
NA	few	TRBV30	TRBJ2-4	TGTGCCTGGAGTGAGGGTATAGCCAAAAACATTCAGTACTTC	CAWSEGIAKNIQYF